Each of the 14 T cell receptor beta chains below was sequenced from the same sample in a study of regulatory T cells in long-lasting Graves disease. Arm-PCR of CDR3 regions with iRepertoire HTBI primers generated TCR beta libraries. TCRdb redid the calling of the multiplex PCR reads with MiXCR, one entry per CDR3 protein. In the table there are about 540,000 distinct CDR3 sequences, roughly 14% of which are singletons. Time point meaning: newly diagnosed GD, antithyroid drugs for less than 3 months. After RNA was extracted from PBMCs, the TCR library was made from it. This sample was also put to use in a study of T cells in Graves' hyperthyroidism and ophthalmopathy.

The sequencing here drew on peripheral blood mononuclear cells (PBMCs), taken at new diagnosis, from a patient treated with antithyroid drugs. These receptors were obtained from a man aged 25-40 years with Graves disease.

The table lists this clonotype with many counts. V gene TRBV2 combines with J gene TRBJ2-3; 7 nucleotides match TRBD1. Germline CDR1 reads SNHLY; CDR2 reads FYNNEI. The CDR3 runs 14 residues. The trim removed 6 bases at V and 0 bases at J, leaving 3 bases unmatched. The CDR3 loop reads CASSQGVSTDTQYF. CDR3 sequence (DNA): TGTGCCAGCAGCCAGGGGGTTAGCACAGATACGCAGTATTTT.

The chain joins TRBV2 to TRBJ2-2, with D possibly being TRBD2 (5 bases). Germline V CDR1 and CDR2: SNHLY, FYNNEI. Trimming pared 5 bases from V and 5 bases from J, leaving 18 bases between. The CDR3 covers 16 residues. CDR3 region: CASSHPSRRQTGELFF. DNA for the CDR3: TGTGCCAGCAGTCACCCTAGCCGGAGACAAACCGGGGAGCTGTTTTTT.

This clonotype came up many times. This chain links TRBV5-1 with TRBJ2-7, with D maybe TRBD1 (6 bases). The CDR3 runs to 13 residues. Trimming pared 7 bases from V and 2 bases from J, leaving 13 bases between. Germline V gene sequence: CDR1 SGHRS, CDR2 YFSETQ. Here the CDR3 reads CASGEGEPYEQYF. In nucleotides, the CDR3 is TGCGCCAGCGGAGAGGGGGAACCCTACGAGCAGTACTTC.

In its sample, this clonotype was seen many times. CDR3 loop: CAWRAGNEQFF. CDR3 nucleotides: TGTGCCTGGAGAGCCGGCAATGAGCAGTTCTTC. The chain employs TRBV30 and TRBJ2-1, with unresolved D. This CDR3 comprises 11 residues. V gave up 3 bases and J gave up 6 bases, with 6 bases separating them. The germline V gene has CDR1 GTSNPN and CDR2 SVGIG (reference sequence).

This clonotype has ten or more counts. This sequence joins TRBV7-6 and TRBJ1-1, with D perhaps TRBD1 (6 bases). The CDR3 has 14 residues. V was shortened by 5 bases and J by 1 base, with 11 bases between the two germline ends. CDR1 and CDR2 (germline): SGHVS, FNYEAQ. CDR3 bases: TGTGCCAGCAGCCCGCAGGGGAGGAACACTGAAGCTTTCTTT. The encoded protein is CASSPQGRNTEAFF. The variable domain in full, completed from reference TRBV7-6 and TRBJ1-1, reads GAGVSQSPRYKVTKRGQDVALRCDPISGHVSLYWYRQALGQGPEFLTYFNYEAQQDKSGLPNDRFSAERPEGSISTLTIQRTEQRDSAMYRCASSPQGRNTEAFFGQGTRLTVV.

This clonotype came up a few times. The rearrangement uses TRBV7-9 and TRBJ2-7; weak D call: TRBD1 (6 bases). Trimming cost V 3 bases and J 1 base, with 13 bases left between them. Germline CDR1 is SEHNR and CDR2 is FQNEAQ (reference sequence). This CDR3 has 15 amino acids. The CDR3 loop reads CASSFRDIPSYEQYF. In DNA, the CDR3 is TGTGCCAGCAGCTTCCGGGACATTCCTTCCTACGAGCAGTACTTC.

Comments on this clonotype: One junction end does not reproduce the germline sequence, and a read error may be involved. The CDR3 bases are TGTGCCAGCACTAAACTAGTGGGAGCTCACAATGAGCAGTTCTTC. This encodes CASTKLVGAHNEQFF. The gene calls are TRBV10-2 and TRBJ2-1, with D possibly TRBD2 on 5 matching bases. Germline-derived CDR1 and CDR2 are WSHSY and SAAADI. CDR3 size: 15 residues.

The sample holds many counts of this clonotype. Here the CDR3 reads CASSFQLARSSYEQYF. The CDR3 coding sequence is TGTGCCAGCAGCTTTCAACTAGCGAGAAGCTCCTACGAGCAGTACTTC. The V gene is TRBV11-2, the J gene TRBJ2-7; TRBD2 aligns across 7 bases. This CDR3 comprises 16 residues. Germline V CDR1 and CDR2: SGHAT, FQNNGV. The V segment lost 3 bases and the J segment 0 bases; nucleotides outside the gene matches: 8.

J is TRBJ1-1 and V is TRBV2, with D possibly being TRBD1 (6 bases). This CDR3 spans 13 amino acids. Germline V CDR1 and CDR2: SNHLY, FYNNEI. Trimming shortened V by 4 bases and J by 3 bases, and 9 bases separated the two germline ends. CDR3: CASSGSGDTEAFF. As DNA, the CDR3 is TGTGCCAGCAGTGGCTCAGGGGACACTGAAGCTTTCTTT. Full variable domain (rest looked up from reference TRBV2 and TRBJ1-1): EPEVTQTPSHQVTQMGQEVILRCVPISNHLYFYWYRQILGQKVEFLVSFYNNEISEKSEIFDDQFSVERPDGSNFTLKIRSTKLEDSAMYFCASSGSGDTEAFFGQGTRLTVV.

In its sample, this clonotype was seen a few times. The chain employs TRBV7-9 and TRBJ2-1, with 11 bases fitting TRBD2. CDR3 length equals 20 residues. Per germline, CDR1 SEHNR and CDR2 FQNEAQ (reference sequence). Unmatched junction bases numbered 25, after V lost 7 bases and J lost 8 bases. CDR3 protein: CASKLLYHPNSSGRSDEQFF. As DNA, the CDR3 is TGTGCCAGCAAGCTCCTCTACCACCCAAACTCTAGCGGGAGGTCGGATGAGCAGTTCTTC.

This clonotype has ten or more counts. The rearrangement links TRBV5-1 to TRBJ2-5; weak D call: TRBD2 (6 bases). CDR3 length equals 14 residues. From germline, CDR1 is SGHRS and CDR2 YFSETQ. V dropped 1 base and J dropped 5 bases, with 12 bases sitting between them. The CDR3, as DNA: TGCGCCAGCAGCTTGATGGAGGGCCGGGAGACCCAGTACTTC. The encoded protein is CASSLMEGRETQYF.

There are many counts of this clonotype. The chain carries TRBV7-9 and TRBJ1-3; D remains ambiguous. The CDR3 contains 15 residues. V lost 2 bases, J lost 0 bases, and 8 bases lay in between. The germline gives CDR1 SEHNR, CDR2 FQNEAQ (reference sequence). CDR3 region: CASSLIPSSGNTIYF. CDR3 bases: TGTGCCAGCAGCTTAATCCCAAGCTCTGGAAACACCATATATTTT.

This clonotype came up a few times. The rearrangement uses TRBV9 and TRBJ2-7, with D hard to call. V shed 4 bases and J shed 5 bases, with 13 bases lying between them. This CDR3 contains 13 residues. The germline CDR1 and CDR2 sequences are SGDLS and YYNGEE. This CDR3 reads CASSPRTSHEQYF. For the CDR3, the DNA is TGTGCCAGCAGCCCCCGGACCTCTCACGAGCAGTACTTC.

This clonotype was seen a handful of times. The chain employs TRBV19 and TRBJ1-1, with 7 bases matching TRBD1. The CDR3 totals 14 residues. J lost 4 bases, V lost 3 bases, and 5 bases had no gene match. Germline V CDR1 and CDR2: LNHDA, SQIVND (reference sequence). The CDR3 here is CASSMGAGGTEAFF. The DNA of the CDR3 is TGTGCCAGTAGTATGGGAGCAGGGGGCACTGAAGCTTTCTTT. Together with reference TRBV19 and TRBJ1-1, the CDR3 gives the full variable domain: DGGITQSPKYLFRKEGQNVTLSCEQNLNHDAMYWYRQDPGQGLRLIYYSQIVNDFQKGDIAEGYSVSREKKESFPLTVTSAQKNPTAFYLCASSMGAGGTEAFFGQGTRLTVV.